This T cell receptor beta chain was sequenced in a study of regulatory T cells in long-lasting Graves disease (TCRdb year 2021). About the study as a whole: Antithyroid drugs had been taken for less than 3 months by newly diagnosed Graves' disease patients. The study took place in China and was registered as a clinical trial. Persistent Graves' disease patients were compared with newly diagnosed Graves' disease patients by peripheral blood TCR sequencing and RNA sequencing. A total of roughly 35 samples underwent TCR sequencing, from 13 patients with persistent Graves' disease and 20 or so patients with newly diagnosed Graves' disease.

In regard to this clonotype: The antigen this receptor binds is unknown. Per-base quality was not reported, and no clone a single base away is much larger than it.

In the paper's terms, the time point label means: newly diagnosed GD, antithyroid drugs for less than 3 months. For both TCR sequencing and RNA sequencing, RNA was extracted from PBMCs in TRIzol. Graves' disease was diagnosed according to American Thyroid Association guidelines. Patients for the study were recruited at an endocrinology department in Xi'an, China. Each patient gave roughly 8.4 milliliters of peripheral blood, collected in an EDTA anticoagulant tube. PBMCs were isolated by Ficoll Paque Plus density gradient separation without further T cell sorting. An Agilent 2100 Bioanalyzer and agarose gel were used to assess RNA quality, and a NanoDrop 2000 was used to measure RNA concentration. At the junction V is shortened by 3 bases and J by 1 base, with 10 bases in between. The germline V gene supplies CDR1 MGHDK and CDR2 SYGVNS. The CDR3 sequence holds 15 residues, the cysteine and phenylalanine included. Left in the record is the CDR3 DNA by itself, 45 bases read in frame from the first base.

Preparation of the library involved multiplex PCR. The data were produced on an Illumina HiSeq 4000. To build TCR beta libraries, CDR3 regions were amplified by Arm-PCR using iRepertoire HTBI primers. Gel purification was performed on PCR products prior to sequencing. On the study's bioinformatics: Across samples, about 63 TRBV and roughly 13 TRBJ segments were identified and used for gene usage analysis of CDR3 amino acid clonotypes. Filtered high-quality paired reads were merged into contigs using COPE and FqMerger. Contigs were aligned with BLAST to IMGT TRBV, TRBD and TRBJ reference genes, and CDR3 was defined per IMGT. Any clonotype with a frequency above 0.1% was classified as a highly expanded clone. Repertoire diversity was measured by Shannon entropy, and V-J evenness by the Gini coefficient. Public clonotypes were defined as clonotypes shared by more than one individual. TCRdb passed the public sequencing reads through fastp at Q25 and MiXCR, retaining productive beta sequences. Records with the same CDR3 protein are collapsed into one entry carrying the most frequent genes and DNA. In this record, the V and J calls reflect TCRdb's handling and not the investigators' own analysis. The sample profile shows approximately 470,000 distinct CDR3 sequences; around 15% of them were found once. The leading ten clones occupy roughly an eighth of the sample.

General conclusions and limits of the study: Preferential use of TRBV28, TRBJ1-2 and TRBJ2-5 was observed in persistent disease, whereas TRBV20-1 and TRBJ2-1 were favored in newly diagnosed disease. Lower TCR Shannon entropy and fewer highly expanded clones were observed in persistent Graves' disease patients than in newly diagnosed patients, which suggested clonal expansion. The authors noted that the small sample size was a limitation that may lower accuracy. Patients with persistent disease shared more public clonotypes (fewer than 3,000) than newly diagnosed patients did (about 970). Sequencing and analysis were limited to the TCR beta chain. The study examined only peripheral blood because the primary lesion, thyroid tissue, could not be accessed.

The same data also contributed to another study, on T cells in Graves' hyperthyroidism and ophthalmopathy. According to the second study: Stable Graves' hyperthyroidism was defined as the absence of progression to ophthalmopathy over 18 months of follow-up. Hyperthyroidism patients were newly diagnosed, with disease duration under 2 months, and aged 18 to 65 years. Patients with uncontrolled infections, other autoimmune diseases, pregnancy or lactation were excluded. Clinical symptoms, serum thyroxine and TRAb, thyroid ultrasound, and orbital computed tomography formed the basis for the diagnoses. The TCR CDR3 was subjected to a first round of RT-PCR using the HTBI primer set and the Qiagen OneStep RT-PCR kit. Most expanded thyroid clonotypes (frequency above 0.001) were also detected in blood, suggesting blood repertoires may reflect thyroid immune responses. Ophthalmopathy was separated from stable hyperthyroidism by a 13 V-J signature model, with approximately 86% sensitivity and approximately 84% specificity obtained in cross-validation and 80%/75% obtained in testing. During validation, the model predicted progression to ophthalmopathy a median of approximately 6 months ahead of onset, with more than 60% sensitivity and 72% to 85% specificity. A discovery cohort of about a hundred patients, 43 with Graves' ophthalmopathy and 57 with stable Graves' hyperthyroidism, was used to find distinguishing TCR V-J signatures. Prospective prediction of ophthalmopathy was tested in an independent validation cohort of 18 to 20 hyperthyroidism patients and some 17 patients who later progressed to ophthalmopathy. For training and testing, the 100 patients in the discovery cohort were randomly divided in a 7:3 ratio. The study also compared thyroid tissue and blood T-cell repertoires from about six Graves' hyperthyroidism patients. After blood sampling, hyperthyroidism patients were treated with methimazole at a starting dose of 30 mg daily, and ophthalmopathy patients were treated with high-dose intravenous methylprednisolone. Libraries were constructed in a second round of multiplex PCR, after which size selection and purification were performed. The libraries were sequenced on an Illumina HiSeq2000 using paired-end 100 bp reads. SOAPnuke was used to process the raw data, throwing out any read that contained adapters or uncalled bases, had a mean Phred below 15, or lacked an exact constant-primer or identifier match. High-quality paired reads were merged with COPE v1.2.5, and unique nucleotide sequences were defined as clonotypes. MiTCR v1.1 was used to align the clonotypes against IMGT TRBV, TRBD and TRBJ reference segments. The analysis was restricted to V-J combinations with a frequency above 0.0001, which together covered about 99% of the repertoires. A TCS score was defined as the ratio of F50 (clonal expansion) to E x V (chaos), with BLOSUM62-based TCRdist applied between CDR3 peptides within each V-J. Welch's t-statistics and random forest reduced several hundred V-J features to about 12, which were used in a naive Bayes classifier (R e1071). Sample size was not statistically predetermined, and investigators were not blinded to group allocation. TCR Vbeta CDR3 sequencing of 120 to 150 peripheral blood samples (under 45 ophthalmopathy, 75 hyperthyroidism and around 17 progressor patients) is reported in the paper.

The clonotype originates from a man aged 35 to 55 with Graves disease. Donor details come from another sample of the same person, matched by shared clones. Recombination connected TRBV25-1 to TRBJ1-5, with the identity of the D gene unclear. This specimen consisted of peripheral blood mononuclear cells (PBMCs), obtained at new diagnosis, from a patient treated with antithyroid drugs. The DNA sequence reads TGTGCCAGCAGTGAGTCAGGTCGGAGCAATCAGCCCCAGCATTTT. Its translation is CASSESGRSNQPQHF.